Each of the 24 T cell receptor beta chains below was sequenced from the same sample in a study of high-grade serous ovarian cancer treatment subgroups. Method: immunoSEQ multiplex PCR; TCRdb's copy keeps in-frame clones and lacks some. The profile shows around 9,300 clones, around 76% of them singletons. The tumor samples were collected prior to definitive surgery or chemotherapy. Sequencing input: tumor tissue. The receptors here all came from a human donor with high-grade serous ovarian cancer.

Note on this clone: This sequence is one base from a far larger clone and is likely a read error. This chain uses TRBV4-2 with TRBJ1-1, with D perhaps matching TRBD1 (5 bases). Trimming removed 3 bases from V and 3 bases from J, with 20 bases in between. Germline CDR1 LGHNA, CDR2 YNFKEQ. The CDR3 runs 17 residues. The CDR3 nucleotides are TGTGCCAGCAGCCAGGCAGGGCCCCCCGGTCGGGACACTGAAGCTTTCTTT. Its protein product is CASSQAGPPGRDTEAFF.

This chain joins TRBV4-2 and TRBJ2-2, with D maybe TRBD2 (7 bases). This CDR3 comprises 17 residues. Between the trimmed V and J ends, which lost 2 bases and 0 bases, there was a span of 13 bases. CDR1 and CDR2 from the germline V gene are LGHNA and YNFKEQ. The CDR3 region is CASSQIGGGANTGELFF. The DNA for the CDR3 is TGTGCCAGCAGCCAAATAGGAGGGGGGGCGAACACCGGGGAGCTGTTTTTT.

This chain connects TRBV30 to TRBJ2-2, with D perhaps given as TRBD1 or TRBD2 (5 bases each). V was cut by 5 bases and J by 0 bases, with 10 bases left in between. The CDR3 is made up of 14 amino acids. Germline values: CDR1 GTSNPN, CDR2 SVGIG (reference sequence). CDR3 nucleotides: TGTGCCTGGGGGGGTGGAGCGAACACCGGGGAGCTGTTTTTT. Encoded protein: CAWGGGANTGELFF.

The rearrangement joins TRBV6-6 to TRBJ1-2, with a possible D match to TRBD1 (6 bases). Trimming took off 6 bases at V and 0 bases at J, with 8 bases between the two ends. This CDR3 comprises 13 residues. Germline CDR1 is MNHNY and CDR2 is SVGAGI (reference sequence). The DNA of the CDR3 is TGTGCCAGCAGCCGGACAGCTAACTATGGCTACACCTTC. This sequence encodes CASSRTANYGYTF.

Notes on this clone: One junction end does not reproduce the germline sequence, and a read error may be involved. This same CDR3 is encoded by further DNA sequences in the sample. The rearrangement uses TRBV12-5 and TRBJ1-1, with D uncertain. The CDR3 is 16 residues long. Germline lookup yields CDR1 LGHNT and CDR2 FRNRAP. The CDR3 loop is CASGLATVLWGTEAFF. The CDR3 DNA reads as TGTGCTAGCGGTTTGGCCACTGTTCTGTGGGGCACTGAAGCTTTCTTT.

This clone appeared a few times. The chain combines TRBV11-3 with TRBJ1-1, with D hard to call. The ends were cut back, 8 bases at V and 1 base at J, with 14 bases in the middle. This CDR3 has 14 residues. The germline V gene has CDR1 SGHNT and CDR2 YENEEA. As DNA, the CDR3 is TGTGCCAGCGGTTTTGGACGTTGGAACACTGAAGCTTTCTTT. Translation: CASGFGRWNTEAFF.

The CDR3 coding sequence is TGCGCCAGCAGCCGTGACGGCGACTATGGCTACACCTTC. This codes for CASSRDGDYGYTF. This chain connects TRBV5-1 to TRBJ1-2; unclear D gene. The CDR3 extends over 13 amino acids. In germline, CDR1 is SGHRS, CDR2 YFSETQ. Trimming took 4 bases from V and 3 from J, leaving 10 bases between them.

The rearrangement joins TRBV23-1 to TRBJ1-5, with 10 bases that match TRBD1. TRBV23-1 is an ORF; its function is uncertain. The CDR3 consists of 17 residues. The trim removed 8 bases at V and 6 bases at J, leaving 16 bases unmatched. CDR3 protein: CASYREGDRGLGQPQHF. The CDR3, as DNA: TGCGCCAGCTACCGAGAAGGGGACAGGGGACTGGGTCAGCCCCAGCATTTT.

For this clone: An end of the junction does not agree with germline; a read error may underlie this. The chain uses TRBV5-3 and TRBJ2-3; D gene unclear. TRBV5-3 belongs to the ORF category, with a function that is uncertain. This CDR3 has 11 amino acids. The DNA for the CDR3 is TGTGCCAGCAGCTTGTTAGATACGCAGTATTTT. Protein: CASSLLDTQYF.

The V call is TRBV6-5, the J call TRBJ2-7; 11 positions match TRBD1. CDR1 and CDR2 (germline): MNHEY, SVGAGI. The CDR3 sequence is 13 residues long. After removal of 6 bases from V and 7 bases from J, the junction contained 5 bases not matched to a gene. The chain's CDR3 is CASSGQGAEEQYF. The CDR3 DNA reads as TGTGCCAGCAGCGGACAGGGGGCGGAGGAGCAGTACTTC.

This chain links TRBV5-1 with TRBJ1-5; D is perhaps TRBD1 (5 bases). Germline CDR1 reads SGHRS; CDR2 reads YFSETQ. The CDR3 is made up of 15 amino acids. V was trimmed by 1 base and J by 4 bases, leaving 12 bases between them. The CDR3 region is CASSLSGTGNQPQHF. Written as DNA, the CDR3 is TGCGCCAGCAGCTTGTCGGGGACCGGAAATCAGCCCCAGCATTTT. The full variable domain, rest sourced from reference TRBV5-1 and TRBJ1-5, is KAGVTQTPRYLIKTRGQQVTLSCSPISGHRSVSWYQQTPGQGLQFLFEYFSETQRNKGNFPGRFSGRQFSNSRSEMNVSTLELGDSALYLCASSLSGTGNQPQHFGDGTRLSIL.

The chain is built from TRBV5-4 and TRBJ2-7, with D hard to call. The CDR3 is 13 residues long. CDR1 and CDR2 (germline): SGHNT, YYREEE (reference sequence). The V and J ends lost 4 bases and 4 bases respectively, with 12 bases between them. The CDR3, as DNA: TGTGCCAGCAGCCCGGCCGGTACGTACGAGCAGTACTTC. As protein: CASSPAGTYEQYF.

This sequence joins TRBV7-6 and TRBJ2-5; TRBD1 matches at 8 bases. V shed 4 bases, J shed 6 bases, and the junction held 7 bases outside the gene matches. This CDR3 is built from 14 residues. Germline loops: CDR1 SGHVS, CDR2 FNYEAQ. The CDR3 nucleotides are TGTGCCAGCAGCTCCTCAGGGGGCAGACAGACCCAGTACTTC. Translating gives CASSSSGGRQTQYF.

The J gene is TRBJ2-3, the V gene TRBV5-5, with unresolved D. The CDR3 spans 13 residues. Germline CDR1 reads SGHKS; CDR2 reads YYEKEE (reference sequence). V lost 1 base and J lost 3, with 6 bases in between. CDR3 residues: CASSLIGTDTQYF. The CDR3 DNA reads TGTGCCAGCAGCTTGATAGGGACAGATACGCAGTATTTT.

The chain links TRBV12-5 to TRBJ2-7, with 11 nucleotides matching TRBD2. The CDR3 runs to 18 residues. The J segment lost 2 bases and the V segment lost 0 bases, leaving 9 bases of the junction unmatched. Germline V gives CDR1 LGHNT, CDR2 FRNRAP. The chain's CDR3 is CASGLVRASGGSPYEQYF. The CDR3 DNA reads TGTGCTAGTGGTTTGGTAAGAGCTAGCGGGGGGTCGCCCTACGAGCAGTACTTC.

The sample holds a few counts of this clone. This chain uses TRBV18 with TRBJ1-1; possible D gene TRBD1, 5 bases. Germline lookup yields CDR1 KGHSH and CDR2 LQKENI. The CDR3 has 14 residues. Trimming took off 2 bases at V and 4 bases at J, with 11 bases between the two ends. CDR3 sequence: CASSPRRDGTEAFF. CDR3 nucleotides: TGTGCCAGCTCACCAAGGAGGGACGGCACTGAAGCTTTCTTT.

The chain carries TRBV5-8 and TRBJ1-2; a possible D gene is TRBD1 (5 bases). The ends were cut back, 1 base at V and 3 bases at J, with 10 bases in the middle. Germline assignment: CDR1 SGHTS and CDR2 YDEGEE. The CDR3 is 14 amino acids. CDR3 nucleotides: TGTGCCAGCAGCTTGAATGGCAGGGACTATGGCTACACCTTC. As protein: CASSLNGRDYGYTF.

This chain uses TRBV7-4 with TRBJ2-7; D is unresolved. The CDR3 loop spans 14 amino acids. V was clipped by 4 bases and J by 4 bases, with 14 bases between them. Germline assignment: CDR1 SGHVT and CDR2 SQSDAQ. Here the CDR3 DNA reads TGTGCCAGCAGCTGCCGCCCAATCCAATACGAGCAGTACTTC. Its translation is CASSCRPIQYEQYF.

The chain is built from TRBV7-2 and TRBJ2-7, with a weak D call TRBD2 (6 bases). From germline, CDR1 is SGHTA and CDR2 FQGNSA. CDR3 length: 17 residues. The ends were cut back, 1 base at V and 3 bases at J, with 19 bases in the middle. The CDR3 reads CASSLVSSVVPFYEQYF. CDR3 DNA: TGTGCCAGCAGCTTAGTATCTAGCGTGGTCCCCTTCTACGAGCAGTACTTC.

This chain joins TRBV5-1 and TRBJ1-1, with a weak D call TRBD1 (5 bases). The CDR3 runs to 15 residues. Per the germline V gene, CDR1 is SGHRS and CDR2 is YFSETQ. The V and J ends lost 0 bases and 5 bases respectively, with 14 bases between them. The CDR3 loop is CASSLEGRGMTEAFF. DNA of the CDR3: TGCGCCAGCAGCTTGGAGGGGAGGGGTATGACTGAAGCTTTCTTT.

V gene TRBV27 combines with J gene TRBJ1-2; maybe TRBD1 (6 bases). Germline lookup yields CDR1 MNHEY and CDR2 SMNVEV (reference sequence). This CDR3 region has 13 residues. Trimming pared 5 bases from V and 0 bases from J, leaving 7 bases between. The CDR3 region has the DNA TGTGCCAGCAGTCAGGGGACTAACTATGGCTACACCTTC. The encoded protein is CASSQGTNYGYTF.

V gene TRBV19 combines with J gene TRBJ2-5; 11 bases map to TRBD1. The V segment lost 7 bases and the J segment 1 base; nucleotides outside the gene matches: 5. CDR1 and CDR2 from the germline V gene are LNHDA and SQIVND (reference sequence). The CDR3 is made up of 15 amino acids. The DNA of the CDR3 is TGTGCCAGTAAATCCGGGACAGGGGGCCAAGAGACCCAGTACTTC. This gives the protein CASKSGTGGQETQYF.

For the CDR3, the DNA is TGTGCCAGCAGCCCCCGGACTAGCGGGGCGAGCTCCTACAATGAGCAGTTCTTC. Translating gives CASSPRTSGASSYNEQFF. This chain uses TRBV5-4 with TRBJ2-1, with 12 bases aligning to TRBD2. This CDR3 is built from 18 residues. Trimming at V came to 4 bases and at J to 0 bases, leaving 8 bases not matched to a gene. Germline loops: CDR1 SGHNT, CDR2 YYREEE (reference sequence).

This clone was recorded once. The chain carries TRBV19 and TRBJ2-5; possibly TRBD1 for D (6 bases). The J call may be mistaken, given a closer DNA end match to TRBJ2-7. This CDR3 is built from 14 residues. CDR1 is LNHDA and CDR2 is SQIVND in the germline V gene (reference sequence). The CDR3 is CASSIVGASYEQYF. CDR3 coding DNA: TGTGCCAGTAGTATAGTGGGGGCCTCCTACGAGCAGTACTTC.